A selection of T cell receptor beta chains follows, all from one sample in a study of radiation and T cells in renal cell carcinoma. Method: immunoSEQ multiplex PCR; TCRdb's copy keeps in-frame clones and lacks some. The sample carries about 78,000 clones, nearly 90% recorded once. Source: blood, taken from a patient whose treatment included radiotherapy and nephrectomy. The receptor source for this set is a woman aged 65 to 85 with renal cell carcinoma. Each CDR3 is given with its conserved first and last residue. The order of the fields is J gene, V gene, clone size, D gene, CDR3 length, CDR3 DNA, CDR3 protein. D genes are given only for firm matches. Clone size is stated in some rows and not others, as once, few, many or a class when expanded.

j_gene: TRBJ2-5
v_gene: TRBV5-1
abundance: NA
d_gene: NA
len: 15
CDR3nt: TGCGCCAGCAGCTCCGTGGCGGGGACGGGGGAGACCCAGTACTTC
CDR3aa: CASSSVAGTGETQYF

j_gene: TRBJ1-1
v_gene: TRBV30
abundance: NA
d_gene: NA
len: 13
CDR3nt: TGTGCCTGGAGGCGGACAGCAAACACTGAAGCTTTCTTT
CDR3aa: CAWRRTANTEAFF

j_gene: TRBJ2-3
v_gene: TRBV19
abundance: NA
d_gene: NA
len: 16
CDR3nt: TGTGCCAGTAGTATAATGGGGCGGGGGACAACAGATACGCAGTATTTT
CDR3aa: CASSIMGRGTTDTQYF

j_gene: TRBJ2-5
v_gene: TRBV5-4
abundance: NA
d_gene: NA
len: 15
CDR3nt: TGTGCCAGCAGCTTGGCAACGGGGCCCCGAGAGACCCAGTACTTC
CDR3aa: CASSLATGPRETQYF

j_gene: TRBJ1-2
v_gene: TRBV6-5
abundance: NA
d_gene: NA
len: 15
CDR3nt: TGTGCCAGCAGGTTTATGGGCAGGCCATGGCATGGCTACACCTTC
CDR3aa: CASRFMGRPWHGYTF

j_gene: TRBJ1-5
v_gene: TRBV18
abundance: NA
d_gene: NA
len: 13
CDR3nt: TGTGCCAGCTCACCACAGGGAGATCAGCCCCAGCATTTT
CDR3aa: CASSPQGDQPQHF

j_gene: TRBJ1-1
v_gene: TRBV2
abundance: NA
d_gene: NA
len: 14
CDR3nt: TGTGCCAGCAGTGAGTTGGGGTCCCGCGCCGAAGCTTTCTTT
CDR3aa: CASSELGSRAEAFF

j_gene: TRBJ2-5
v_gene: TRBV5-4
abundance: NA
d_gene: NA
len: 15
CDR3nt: TGTGCCAGCAGCCCGACTAGGGTTGTCCAAGAGACCCAGTACTTC
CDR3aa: CASSPTRVVQETQYF

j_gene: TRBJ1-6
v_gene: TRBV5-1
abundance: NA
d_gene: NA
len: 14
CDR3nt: TGCGCCAGCAGCCTGGAATTTAATAATTCACCCCTCCACTTT
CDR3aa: CASSLEFNNSPLHF

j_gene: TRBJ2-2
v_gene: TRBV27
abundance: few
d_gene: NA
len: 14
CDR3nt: TGTGCCAGCAGTTTCAGCAGGGCCACCGGGGAGCTGTTTTTT
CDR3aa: CASSFSRATGELFF

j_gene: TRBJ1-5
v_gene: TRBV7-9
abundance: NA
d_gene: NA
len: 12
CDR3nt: TGTGCCAGCAGCTTAGGTCATCAGCCCCAGCATTTT
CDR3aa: CASSLGHQPQHF

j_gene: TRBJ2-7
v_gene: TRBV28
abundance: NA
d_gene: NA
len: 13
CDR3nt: TGTGCCAGCAGTCTAGTCTTAAGTAAAGAGCAGTACTTC
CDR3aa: CASSLVLSKEQYF

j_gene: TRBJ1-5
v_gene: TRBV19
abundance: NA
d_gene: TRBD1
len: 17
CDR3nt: TGTGCCAGTAGTCCCCAACGACCGGGACAGGGGGTGGTACGGTGGCATTTT
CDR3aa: CASSPQRPGQGVVRWHF

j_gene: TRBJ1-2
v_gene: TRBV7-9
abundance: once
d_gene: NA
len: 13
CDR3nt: TGTGCCAGCAGCTTAAGTTTGGGGGATGGCTACACCTTC
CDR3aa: CASSLSLGDGYTF

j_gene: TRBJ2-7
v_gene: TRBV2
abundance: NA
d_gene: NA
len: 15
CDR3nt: TGTGCCAGCAGTGACAAGGGGGGGGCCGGCTACGAGCAGTACTTC
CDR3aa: CASSDKGGAGYEQYF

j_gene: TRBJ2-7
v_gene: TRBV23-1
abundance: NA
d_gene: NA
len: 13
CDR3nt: TGCGCCAGCAGTTCAGTCCGGGGCCACGAGCAGTACTTC
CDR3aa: CASSSVRGHEQYF

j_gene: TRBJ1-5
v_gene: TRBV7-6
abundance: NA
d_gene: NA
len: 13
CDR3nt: TGTGCCAGCAGCACCGGTCGGAATCAGCCCCAGCATTTT
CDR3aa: CASSTGRNQPQHF

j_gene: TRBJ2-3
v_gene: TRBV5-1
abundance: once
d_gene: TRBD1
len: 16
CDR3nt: TGCGCCAGCAGCTTGGAAGGGGGCCAACGCACAGATACGCAGTATTTT
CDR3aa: CASSLEGGQRTDTQYF

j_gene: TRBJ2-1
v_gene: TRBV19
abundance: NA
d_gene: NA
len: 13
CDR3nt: TGTGCCACCAGAACGGACGGAGGGAATGAGCAGTTCTTC
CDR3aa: CATRTDGGNEQFF

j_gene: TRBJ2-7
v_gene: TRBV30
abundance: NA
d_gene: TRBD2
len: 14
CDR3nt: TGTGCCTGGAGTGTACTAGCGGGGGCGCTGGAGCAGTACTTC
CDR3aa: CAWSVLAGALEQYF

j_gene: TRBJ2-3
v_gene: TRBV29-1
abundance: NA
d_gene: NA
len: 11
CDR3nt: TGCAGCGTTGAGAAATTGGATACGCAGTATTTT
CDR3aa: CSVEKLDTQYF

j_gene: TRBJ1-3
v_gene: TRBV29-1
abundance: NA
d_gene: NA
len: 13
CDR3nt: TGCAGCTGCCTATTCAGCTCTGGAAACACCATATATTTT
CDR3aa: CSCLFSSGNTIYF

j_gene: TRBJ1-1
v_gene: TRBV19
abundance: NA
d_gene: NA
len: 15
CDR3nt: TGTGCCAGTAGTATCGGGACGGGAATGAACACTGAAGCTTTCTTT
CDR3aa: CASSIGTGMNTEAFF

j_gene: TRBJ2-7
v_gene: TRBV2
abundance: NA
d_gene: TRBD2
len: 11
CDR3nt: TGTGCCACTAGCGGGGTATACGAGCAGTACTTC
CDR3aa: CATSGVYEQYF

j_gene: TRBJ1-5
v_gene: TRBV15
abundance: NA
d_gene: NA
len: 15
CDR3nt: TGTGCCACCAGCAGAGATCCCGATGGCAATCAGCCCCAGCATTTT
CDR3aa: CATSRDPDGNQPQHF

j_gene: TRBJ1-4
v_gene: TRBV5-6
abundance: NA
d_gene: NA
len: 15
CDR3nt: TGTGCCAGCAGCGATCGTGCAGCAACTAATGAAAAACTGTTTTTT
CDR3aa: CASSDRAATNEKLFF

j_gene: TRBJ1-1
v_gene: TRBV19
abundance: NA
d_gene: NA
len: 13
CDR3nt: TGTGCCAGTAACTACGGTGAGGACACTGAAGCTTTCTTT
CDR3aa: CASNYGEDTEAFF

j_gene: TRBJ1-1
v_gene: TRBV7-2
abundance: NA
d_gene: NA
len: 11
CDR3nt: TGTGCCAGCAGCCTGGACGGTGGGGCTTTCTTT
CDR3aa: CASSLDGGAFF

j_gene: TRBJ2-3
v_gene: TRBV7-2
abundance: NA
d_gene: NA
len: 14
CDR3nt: TGTGCCAGCAGCTTAGTACGAGCCACAGATACGCAGTATTTT
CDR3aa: CASSLVRATDTQYF

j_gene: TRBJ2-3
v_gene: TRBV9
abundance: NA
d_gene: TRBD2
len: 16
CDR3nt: TGTGCCAGCAGCGACCAAGGACTAGCGGGGACAGATACGCAGTATTTT
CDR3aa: CASSDQGLAGTDTQYF

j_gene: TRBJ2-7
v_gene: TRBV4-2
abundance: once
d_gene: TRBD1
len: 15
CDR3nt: TGTGCCAGCAGCCGGGACAGGGGGGCCGCCTACGAGCAGTACTTC
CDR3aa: CASSRDRGAAYEQYF

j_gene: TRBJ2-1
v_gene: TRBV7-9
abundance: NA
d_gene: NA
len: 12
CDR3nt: TGTGCCAGCAGCTTCGGGACGCTAGAGCAGTTCTTC
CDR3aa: CASSFGTLEQFF

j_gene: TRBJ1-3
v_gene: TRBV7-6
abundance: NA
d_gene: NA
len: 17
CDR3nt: TGTGCCAGCAGCTTAGCCGCGACAGTCCGCTCTGGAAACACCATATATTTT
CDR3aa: CASSLAATVRSGNTIYF

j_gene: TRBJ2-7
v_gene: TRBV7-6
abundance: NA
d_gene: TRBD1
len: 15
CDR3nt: TGTGCCAGCAGCTTGGGACAGACTCCCGATCACGAGCAGTACTTC
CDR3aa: CASSLGQTPDHEQYF

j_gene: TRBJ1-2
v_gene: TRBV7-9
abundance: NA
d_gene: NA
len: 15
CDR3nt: TGTGCCAGCAGCTTAGCTGCAACTCAAAACTATGGCTACACCTTC
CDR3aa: CASSLAATQNYGYTF

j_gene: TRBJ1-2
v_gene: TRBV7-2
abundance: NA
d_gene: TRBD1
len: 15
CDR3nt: TGTGCCAGCAGCCCATGGCAGGGGGCTAACTATGGCTACACCTTC
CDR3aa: CASSPWQGANYGYTF

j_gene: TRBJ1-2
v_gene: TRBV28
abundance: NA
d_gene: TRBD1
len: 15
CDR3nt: TGTGCCAGCAGTAAATATACAACAGGGGGCCATGGCTACACCTTC
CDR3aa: CASSKYTTGGHGYTF

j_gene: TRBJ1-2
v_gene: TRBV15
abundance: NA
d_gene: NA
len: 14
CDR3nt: TGTGCCACCAGCAGAAGTCCGGACAACTATGGCTACACCTTC
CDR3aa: CATSRSPDNYGYTF

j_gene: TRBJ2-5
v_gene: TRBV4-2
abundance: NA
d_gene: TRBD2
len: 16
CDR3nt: TGTGCCAGCAGCCAAACGAGCGGGGGGGCCAGGGAGACCCAGTACTTC
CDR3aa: CASSQTSGGARETQYF

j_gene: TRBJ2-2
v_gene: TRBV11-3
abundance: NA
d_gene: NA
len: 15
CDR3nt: TGTGCCAGCAGTCCCTCAGGGCTTAGAACCGGGGAGCTGTTTTTT
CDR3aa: CASSPSGLRTGELFF

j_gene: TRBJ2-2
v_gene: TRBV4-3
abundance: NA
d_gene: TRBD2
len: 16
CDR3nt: TGCGCCAGCAGCCAGGGACTAGCGGGGGGGACCGGGGAGCTGTTTTTT
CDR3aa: CASSQGLAGGTGELFF

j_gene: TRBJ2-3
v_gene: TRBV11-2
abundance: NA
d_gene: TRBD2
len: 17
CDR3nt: TGTGCCAGCAGCCCGGGACTAGCGGGGTCGAGCACAGATACGCAGTATTTT
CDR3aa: CASSPGLAGSSTDTQYF

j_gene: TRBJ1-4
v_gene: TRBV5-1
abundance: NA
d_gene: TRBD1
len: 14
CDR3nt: TGCGCCAGCAGCTTGGACAGGGGGCGTGAAAAACTGTTTTTT
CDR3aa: CASSLDRGREKLFF

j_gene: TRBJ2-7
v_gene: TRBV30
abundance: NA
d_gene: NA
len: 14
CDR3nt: TGTGCCTGGAGTGAAGGACTATGGGTCTACGAGCAGTACTTC
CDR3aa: CAWSEGLWVYEQYF

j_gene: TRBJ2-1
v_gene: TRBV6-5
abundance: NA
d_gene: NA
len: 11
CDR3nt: TGTGCCAGCAGCCGGTACAATGAGCAGTTCTTC
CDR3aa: CASSRYNEQFF

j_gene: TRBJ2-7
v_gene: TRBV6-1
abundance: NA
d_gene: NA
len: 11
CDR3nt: TGTGCCAGCAGTGCCATCTACGAGCAGTACTTC
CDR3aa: CASSAIYEQYF

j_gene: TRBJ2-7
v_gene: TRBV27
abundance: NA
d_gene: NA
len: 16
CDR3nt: TGTGCCAGCAGTTTCAGCGGTCGTCAGGTCAGCTACGAGCAGTACTTC
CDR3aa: CASSFSGRQVSYEQYF